Each of the 19 T cell receptor beta chains below was sequenced from the same sample in a study of cytomegalovirus exposure and HLA in healthy donors. In the PCR, 60 Vbeta and 13 Jbeta primers were used. The protocol was immunoSEQ multiplex PCR, while the TCRdb copy is restricted to in-frame clones and leaves out a portion. Found here are approximately 110,000 clones, roughly 70% of them singletons; the top ten hold about 11%. Sequencing used PBMCs. These receptors were obtained from a man aged 40-55 years in good health and CMV-seropositive.

The chain has TRBV11-2 and TRBJ1-3; 10 nucleotides agree with TRBD1. The ends lost 5 bases at V and 8 bases at J; junction bases unmatched: 12. CDR1 is SGHAT, CDR2 FQNNGV, per germline. The CDR3 runs to 16 residues. The CDR3 nucleotides are TGTGCCAGCAGCCCAAGACTCGGACAGGGGGGAGACACCATATATTTT. It encodes CASSPRLGQGGDTIYF.

The chain uses TRBV19 and TRBJ2-1; 8 nucleotides match TRBD2. In germline, CDR1 is LNHDA, CDR2 SQIVND (reference sequence). J gave up 8 bases and V 4 bases, and 7 bases lay outside the gene matches. The CDR3 is made up of 14 amino acids. The CDR3 protein is CASSTGTSLYEQFF. The CDR3 DNA sequence: TGTGCCAGTAGTACCGGGACTAGTTTGTATGAGCAGTTCTTC.

The chain recombines TRBV9 with TRBJ2-3, with 14 bases lining up with TRBD2. The germline CDR1 and CDR2 sequences are SGDLS and YYNGEE. CDR3 size: 16 residues. After removal of 4 bases from V and 5 bases from J, the junction contained 6 bases not matched to a gene. As DNA, the CDR3 is TGTGCCAGCAGCACGGGACTAGCGGGAGCTAGAGATACGCAGTATTTT. It encodes CASSTGLAGARDTQYF.

In the case of this clone: One end of the junction varies from germline; a read error may be responsible. The chain has TRBV5-8 and TRBJ2-7, with D possibly matching TRBD1 (6 bases). Germline loops: CDR1 SGHTS, CDR2 YDEGEE. The CDR3 runs 12 residues. The DNA of the CDR3 is TGTGCCAGCAGCCGCACAGGGTACTCGGCGCACTTC. Translated: CASSRTGYSAHF. Variable domain in full (rest from reference TRBV5-8 and TRBJ2-7): EAGVTQSPTHLIKTRGQQATLRCSPISGHTSVYWYQQALGLGLQFLLWYDEGEERNRGNFPPRFSGRQFPNYSSELNVNALELEDSALYLCASSRTGYSAHFGPGTRLTVT.

This chain joins TRBV28 and TRBJ1-1; maybe TRBD1 (5 bases). This CDR3 is 16 amino acids long. Looked up from germline, CDR1 is MDHEN and CDR2 is SYDVKM. Trimming left V 5 bases short and J 2 bases short, with 18 bases between. DNA of the CDR3: TGTGCCAGCAGTGGCCCAGGGATGGAAAGAAACACTGAAGCTTTCTTT. Translating gives CASSGPGMERNTEAFF.

The V call is TRBV7-8, the J call TRBJ2-3, with 7 bases aligning to TRBD2. V was pared by 2 bases and J by 1 base, with 3 bases of the junction left unmatched. The CDR3 loop spans 15 amino acids. Germline V gene lookup returns CDR1 SGHVS and CDR2 FQNEAQ. The CDR3 DNA follows: TGTGCCAGCAGCTTACTAGCGGAAGGCACAGATACGCAGTATTTT. Amino acid sequence: CASSLLAEGTDTQYF.

The V and J genes are TRBV4-3 and TRBJ1-2, with TRBD1 matching over 7 bases. Germline CDR1 is LGHNA and CDR2 is YSLEER. V lost 2 bases to trimming and J lost 0 bases; unmatched junction nucleotides: 9. This CDR3 region has 17 residues. CDR3: CASSQSINRGSNYGYTF. The CDR3 nucleotides read TGCGCCAGCAGCCAATCAATTAACAGGGGATCTAACTATGGCTACACCTTC.

This sequence joins TRBV5-4 and TRBJ1-1, with 10 bases fitting TRBD1. The V gene's germline CDR1 is SGHNT and CDR2 YYREEE (reference sequence). The V and J ends lost 4 bases and 1 base, in that order; junction bases with no gene match: 10. The CDR3 sequence is 17 residues long. The CDR3 here is CASSEVDRGTANTEAFF. The CDR3 nucleotides read TGTGCCAGCAGCGAGGTGGACAGGGGGACGGCGAACACTGAAGCTTTCTTT.

This chain uses TRBV19 with TRBJ1-5; 8 bases match TRBD1. V trimming: 5 bases; J trimming: 11 bases; junction bases outside the gene matches: 11. There are 14 residues in the CDR3. Per the germline V gene, CDR1 is LNHDA and CDR2 is SQIVND (reference sequence). CDR3 sequence (DNA): TGTGCCAGTAGTTTTCGGACAGGGTTGTACGCCCAGCATTTT. Translation: CASSFRTGLYAQHF.

V gene TRBV7-3 combines with J gene TRBJ2-7, with a possible D match to TRBD2 (6 bases). This CDR3 has 13 amino acids. CDR1 and CDR2 (germline): SGHTA, FQGTGA. V gave up 5 bases and J gave up 7 bases, with 15 bases separating them. This chain's CDR3 is CASSPTTRAEQYF. DNA for the CDR3: TGTGCCAGCAGCCCGACGACTAGGGCGGAGCAGTACTTC.

The gene calls are TRBV30 and TRBJ2-5; D might be TRBD2 (5 bases). This CDR3 contains 12 residues. Looked up from germline, CDR1 is GTSNPN and CDR2 is SVGIG (reference sequence). Trimming pared 0 bases from V and 9 bases from J, leaving 11 bases between. The chain's CDR3 is CAWSVTDSPQYF. Here the CDR3 DNA reads TGTGCCTGGAGTGTCACGGACTCCCCCCAGTACTTC.

For this clone: Germline and junction disagree at one end, which may indicate a read error. The CDR3 spells CASSSGRTGGYTF. The CDR3 coding sequence is TGTGCCAGTAGTTCCGGGCGTACAGGCGGCTACACCTTC. The chain joins TRBV27 to TRBJ1-2, with TRBD1 as a possible D gene (5 bases). The CDR3 covers 13 residues. CDR1 and CDR2 from the germline V gene are MNHEY and SMNVEV (reference sequence).

The count of this clone is one. The chain uses TRBV4-1 and TRBJ1-1; maybe TRBD1 (6 bases). V was pared by 3 bases and J by 4 bases, with 15 bases between. Germline values: CDR1 MGHRA, CDR2 YSYEKL. This CDR3 region has 15 residues. The CDR3 is CASSHRLGARTEAFF. The CDR3 DNA reads TGCGCCAGCAGCCATAGATTGGGGGCTCGCACTGAAGCTTTCTTT.

The chain uses TRBV14 and TRBJ2-7, with 7 bases identical to TRBD1. The length of the CDR3 is 14 residues. Germline loops: CDR1 SGHDN, CDR2 FVKESK. V was pared by 2 bases and J by 3 bases, with 4 bases of the junction left unmatched. The CDR3 nucleotides are TGTGCCAGCAGCCAAAGACAGGGAGACTACGAGCAGTACTTC. It codes for CASSQRQGDYEQYF.

The rearrangement uses TRBV19 and TRBJ1-2, with 8 bases lining up with TRBD1. In germline, CDR1 is LNHDA, CDR2 SQIVND (reference sequence). The CDR3 loop spans 15 amino acids. Germline trimming cut 2 bases from V and 8 bases from J; bases unmatched to any gene: 10. This CDR3 is CASSISRDRRGGYTF. CDR3 coding DNA: TGTGCCAGTAGTATATCCCGGGACAGGAGAGGAGGCTACACCTTC.

DNA for the CDR3: TGTGCCAGCAGGGCAGGCCGTTACGAGCAGTACGTC. As protein: CASRAGRYEQYV. This chain joins TRBV11-2 and TRBJ2-7, with unresolved D. Trimming left V 6 bases short and J 4 bases short, with 10 bases between. CDR3 length: 12 amino acids. CDR1 SGHAT and CDR2 FQNNGV come from the germline V gene.

This chain connects TRBV5-4 to TRBJ2-3, with 15 bases identical to TRBD2. This CDR3 is 15 amino acids long. Germline V gene data show CDR1 as SGHNT and CDR2 as YYREEE (reference sequence). The trim removed 4 bases at V and 6 bases at J, leaving 3 bases unmatched. The CDR3 protein is CASSLGTSGRDTQYF. CDR3 in DNA: TGTGCCAGCAGCCTGGGGACTAGCGGGAGGGATACGCAGTATTTT.

The V call is TRBV2, the J call TRBJ2-1; possibly TRBD1 for D (5 bases). V gave up 7 bases and J gave up 10 bases, with 14 bases separating them. The CDR3 length is 12 residues. Germline V gives CDR1 SNHLY, CDR2 FYNNEI. Here the CDR3 reads CASNPTGSEQFF. As DNA, the CDR3 is TGTGCCAGCAACCCCACAGGCTCAGAGCAGTTCTTC.

V and J are TRBV10-2 and TRBJ2-7, with 11 bases that match TRBD1. With V trimmed by 6 bases and J by 1 base, 5 bases remained unmatched. The germline gives CDR1 WSHSY, CDR2 SAAADI. CDR3 length: 15 residues. The CDR3 bases are TGCGCCAGCAGGTTGGGACAGGGGGGGTCCTACGAGCAGTACGTC. It codes for CASRLGQGGSYEQYV.